One and the same sample provided the 12 T cell receptor beta chains below, sequenced in a study of human T cells and chemical hapten exposure. TCRdb analysed the RACE reads with MiXCR anew, one entry per CDR3 protein. Of roughly 200,000 distinct CDR3 sequences detected, 20% to 25% appear once; the ten largest clones hold about 6.7%. Regarding time point: patch test 1, 2 weeks after DPC sensitization. Treatment defined: therapeutic diphenylcyclopropenone sensitization with weekly scalp DPC. Sequencing was performed on whole blood, taken in connection with sensitization to the hapten diphenylcyclopropenone (DPC). The receptor source for this set is a woman between 50 and 59 years old with alopecia areata. Some clones in this sample may be carry-over from other donors' samples.

In this sample, this clonotype turned up a few times. The chain combines TRBV2 with TRBJ2-3; D is possibly TRBD2 (6 bases). Looked up from germline, CDR1 is SNHLY and CDR2 is FYNNEI. V lost 3 bases and J lost 4, with 17 bases in between. This CDR3 contains 16 residues. CDR3 DNA: TGTGCCAGCAGTGAGACGCCTCTGCTAGCGTCAGATACGCAGTATTTT. This encodes CASSETPLLASDTQYF.

The chain employs TRBV7-6 and TRBJ1-5; D gene ambiguous. Trimming removed 0 bases at V and 1 base at J, with 4 bases between. The germline gives CDR1 SGHVS, CDR2 FNYEAQ. The length of the CDR3 is 14 residues. The CDR3 loop reads CASSLALSNQPQHF. Here the CDR3 DNA reads TGTGCCAGCAGCTTAGCCTTAAGCAATCAGCCCCAGCATTTT. The full variable domain, completed using reference TRBV7-6 and TRBJ1-5, is GAGVSQSPRYKVTKRGQDVALRCDPISGHVSLYWYRQALGQGPEFLTYFNYEAQQDKSGLPNDRFSAERPEGSISTLTIQRTEQRDSAMYRCASSLALSNQPQHFGDGTRLSIL.

This clonotype was seen more than once but under ten times. The chain couples TRBV6-1 to TRBJ1-3, with D uncertain. V lost 4 bases, J lost 4 bases, and 5 bases lay in between. CDR3 length equals 12 residues. Germline values: CDR1 MNHNS, CDR2 SASEGT. The chain's CDR3 is CASSVTGNTIYF. CDR3 nucleotide sequence: TGTGCCAGCAGTGTGACAGGAAACACCATATATTTT.

This clonotype was counted a few times. V and J are TRBV29-1 and TRBJ2-7; 8 nucleotides align to TRBD1. Trimming at V came to 3 bases and at J to 3 bases, leaving 16 bases not matched to a gene. Germline loops: CDR1 SQVTM, CDR2 ANQGSEA. The CDR3 has 17 residues. CDR3 DNA: TGCAGCGTTGAGGTCTACTCCGGGACAGGCGCTTTCTACGAGCAGTACTTC. It translates to CSVEVYSGTGAFYEQYF.

This clonotype was seen only a few times. The J gene is TRBJ1-1, the V gene TRBV20-1, with a tentative D call TRBD1 (6 bases). This CDR3 spans 14 amino acids. CDR1 is DFQATT and CDR2 is SNEGSKA in the germline V gene (reference sequence). The V end lost 4 bases, the J end lost 3 bases, and 15 bases lay between the germline ends. The CDR3 DNA reads as TGCAGTGCTACCTCACAGGGACGGTACACTGAAGCTTTCTTT. Residues: CSATSQGRYTEAFF.

The sample holds a few counts of this clonotype. This chain connects TRBV28 to TRBJ2-7; D is unresolved. The V gene lost 6 bases and the J gene lost 5 bases, with 11 bases spanning the gap. The germline V gene encodes CDR1 MDHEN and CDR2 SYDVKM. CDR3 size: 12 residues. This CDR3 is CASRLDPNEQYF. CDR3 in DNA: TGTGCCAGCAGGCTCGACCCAAACGAGCAGTACTTC.

Only a few counts were recorded for this clonotype. V gene TRBV9 combines with J gene TRBJ1-1; TRBD1 might be the D (5 bases). The germline gives CDR1 SGDLS, CDR2 YYNGEE. The CDR3 loop spans 13 amino acids. The V end lost 10 bases, the J end lost 3 bases, and 16 bases lay between the germline ends. The CDR3 coding sequence is TGTGCCTCCCGTTCAGGGAGCGACACTGAAGCTTTCTTT. This sequence encodes CASRSGSDTEAFF.

This clonotype appeared a few times. The CDR3 loop is CASSVHRNTIYF. The CDR3, as DNA: TGTGCCAGCAGCGTACACCGGAACACCATATATTTT. The gene calls are TRBV9 and TRBJ1-3, with D unclear. The CDR3 covers 12 residues. Germline-derived CDR1 and CDR2 are SGDLS and YYNGEE. The V gene lost 1 base and the J gene lost 7 bases, with 6 bases spanning the gap.

The CDR3 is CASSPFPWLAGEEDTQYF. In DNA, the CDR3 is TGTGCCAGCAGCCCATTTCCGTGGCTAGCGGGAGAGGAAGATACGCAGTATTTT. J is TRBJ2-3 and V is TRBV27; 10 nucleotides agree with TRBD2. V shed 6 bases, J shed 5 bases, and the junction held 17 bases outside the gene matches. CDR1 is MNHEY and CDR2 is SMNVEV in the germline V gene (reference sequence). The CDR3 is 18 residues long.

This clonotype showed up just a few times. The chain has TRBV20-1 and TRBJ2-6; weak D call: TRBD2 (7 bases). The V gene's germline CDR1 is DFQATT and CDR2 SNEGSKA (reference sequence). The CDR3 loop spans 16 amino acids. V lost 6 bases, J lost 0 bases, and 15 bases lay in between. CDR3 protein: CSAGGRWTSGANVLTF. The CDR3 DNA sequence: TGCAGTGCCGGGGGGCGCTGGACCTCTGGGGCCAACGTCCTGACTTTC.

This clonotype was observed a handful of times. The chain recombines TRBV20-1 with TRBJ2-7; the D gene is possibly TRBD1 (5 bases). CDR1 and CDR2 from the germline V gene are DFQATT and SNEGSKA (reference sequence). The CDR3 is made up of 13 amino acids. V was trimmed by 5 bases and J by 4 bases, leaving 15 bases between them. In DNA, the CDR3 is TGCAGTGCTCGCGGAGATGGGGCTTACGAGCAGTACTTC. Translating gives CSARGDGAYEQYF.

The V call is TRBV4-2, the J call TRBJ1-2; D might be TRBD1 (5 bases). The germline V gene encodes CDR1 LGHNA and CDR2 YNFKEQ. The ends were cut back, 4 bases at V and 5 bases at J, with 23 bases in the middle. CDR3 length equals 17 residues. For the CDR3, the DNA is TGTGCCAGCAGCCGCAAAAGTTCGGACACCCTATTTTATGGCTACACCTTC. It is translated as CASSRKSSDTLFYGYTF.